Shown below are 15 T cell receptor beta chains from a single sample sequenced in a study of T-cell reconstitution after alpha-beta-depleted transplantation in children. For TCRbeta, the library was prepared with unique molecular identifiers. Using its own MiXCR run on the PCR reads, TCRdb lists one record per CDR3 protein. The data hold 400,000 to 550,000 distinct CDR3 sequences, with more than 9% observed a single time. The sample here was PBMCs, taken before TCRalphabeta/CD19-depleted stem cell transplant. The receptors were gathered from a child younger than 10 with inherited bone marrow failure, due to receive a stem cell transplant.

The sample holds many counts of this clonotype. J is TRBJ2-2 and V is TRBV5-1; weak D call: TRBD2 (5 bases). The CDR3 is made up of 15 amino acids. The ends were cut back, 8 bases at V and 1 base at J, with 15 bases in the middle. CDR1 is SGHRS, CDR2 YFSETQ, per germline. Here the CDR3 reads CASQDLAGNTGELFF. DNA for the CDR3: TGCGCCAGTCAGGACCTCGCGGGGAACACCGGGGAGCTGTTTTTT.

The rearrangement joins TRBV6-1 to TRBJ2-7; no definite D call. The CDR3 runs 18 residues. The V and J ends lost 0 bases and 2 bases respectively, with 20 bases between them. Looked up from germline, CDR1 is MNHNS and CDR2 is SASEGT. The DNA of the CDR3 is TGTGCCAGCAGTGAAGCGTCGTATCTGTTTGGCAATACCTACGAGCAGTACTTC. Its protein product is CASSEASYLFGNTYEQYF.

This clonotype showed up many times. The rearrangement uses TRBV2 and TRBJ2-4, with no clear D. Trimming stripped 1 base from V and 2 bases from J, with 6 bases between. Germline CDR1 is SNHLY and CDR2 is FYNNEI. This CDR3 has 14 residues. CDR3 amino acids: CASSEGGTKNIQYF. As DNA, the CDR3 is TGTGCCAGCAGTGAAGGTGGGACCAAAAACATTCAGTACTTC.

This clonotype was observed at least ten times. The gene calls are TRBV29-1 and TRBJ2-1; the D gene is possibly TRBD2 (6 bases). The germline V and J ends were trimmed by 1 base and 4 bases, with 14 bases remaining between them. CDR3 length equals 15 residues. Germline lookup yields CDR1 SQVTM and CDR2 ANQGSEA. CDR3 protein: CSVEGLAANYNEQFF. CDR3 bases: TGCAGCGTTGAAGGGTTAGCGGCAAATTACAATGAGCAGTTCTTC.

This clonotype was seen repeatedly, ten times or more. The chain carries TRBV28 and TRBJ2-1, with TRBD2 identical over 12 bases. CDR1 MDHEN and CDR2 SYDVKM come from the germline V gene. The CDR3 is 17 amino acids. V was pared by 1 base and J by 5 bases, with 6 bases of the junction left unmatched. The CDR3: CASSLFLAGGPNNEQFF. The CDR3 coding sequence is TGTGCCAGCAGTTTATTCCTAGCGGGAGGGCCAAACAATGAGCAGTTCTTC.

This clonotype came up many times. The J gene is TRBJ2-7, the V gene TRBV4-3; D possibly corresponds to TRBD1 (6 bases). The CDR3 has 16 amino acids. CDR1 is LGHNA, CDR2 YSLEER, per germline. Deletions cut 0 bases from V and 0 bases from J, with 12 bases between. In DNA form, the CDR3 reads TGCGCCAGCAGCCAAGACCGGACAGAGCACTCCTACGAGCAGTACTTC. Amino acid sequence: CASSQDRTEHSYEQYF.

At least ten counts were recorded for this clonotype. V usage is TRBV29-1 and J usage is TRBJ1-1; D remains unclear. In germline, CDR1 is SQVTM, CDR2 ANQGSEA. With 3 bases removed from V and 5 bases from J, the gap between germline ends came to 13 bases. This CDR3 is 13 amino acids long. DNA for the CDR3: TGCAGCGTTGATGGGCCAGGTGGGACTGAAGCTTTCTTT. This codes for CSVDGPGGTEAFF. Filled out from reference TRBV29-1 and TRBJ1-1, the complete variable domain reads SAVISQKPSRDICQRGTSLTIQCQVDSQVTMMFWYRQQPGQSLTLIATANQGSEATYESGFVIDKFPISRPNLTFSTLTVSNMSPEDSSIYLCSVDGPGGTEAFFGQGTRLTVV.

In its sample, this clonotype was seen many times. This chain connects TRBV7-2 to TRBJ1-3; D unclear. This CDR3 is 13 amino acids long. V was trimmed by 5 bases and J by 7 bases, leaving 12 bases between them. Germline V gene data show CDR1 as SGHTA and CDR2 as FQGNSA. DNA for the CDR3: TGTGCCAGCAGCCCTTGGACGGGGAACACCATATATTTT. Translated: CASSPWTGNTIYF.

This clonotype was picked up many times. The chain is built from TRBV7-8 and TRBJ2-2; 10 bases line up with TRBD2. The germline gives CDR1 SGHVS, CDR2 FQNEAQ. V was pared by 8 bases and J by 3 bases, with 6 bases of the junction left unmatched. The CDR3 spans 15 residues. The chain's CDR3 is CASLGLAVDTGELFF. The CDR3 DNA follows: TGTGCCAGCCTAGGACTAGCGGTCGACACCGGGGAGCTGTTTTTT.

In the case of this clonotype: At one of its ends the junction is not consistent with the germline gene, which may arise from a read error. This chain uses TRBV12-3 or TRBV12-4 with TRBJ2-1, with D possibly being TRBD1 or TRBD2 (6 bases each). The CDR3 extends over 12 amino acids. The CDR3 here is CDSSLGGTEQFF. Here the CDR3 DNA reads TGTGACAGCAGTTTAGGGGGGACTGAGCAGTTCTTC.

At least ten counts were recorded for this clonotype. The V call is TRBV6-6, the J call TRBJ1-2; D ambiguous. This CDR3 contains 14 residues. V shed 4 bases and J shed 7 bases, with 16 bases lying between them. Germline CDR1 reads MNHNY; CDR2 reads SVGAGI (reference sequence). As DNA, the CDR3 is TGTGCCAGCAGTTTCGAGCTCGCCTCGGGTGGCTACACCTTC. Amino acids: CASSFELASGGYTF.

This chain links TRBV6-2 or TRBV6-3 with TRBJ2-2; D is possibly TRBD1 (6 bases). Germline V CDR1 and CDR2: MNHEY, SVGEGT. The V end lost 2 bases, the J end lost 3 bases, and 13 bases lay between the germline ends. This CDR3 is 16 amino acids long. The CDR3 region has the DNA TGTGCCAGCAGTTACCGGCTGGGGGCTGACACCGGGGAGCTGTTTTTT. Encoded protein: CASSYRLGADTGELFF.

This clonotype was counted many times. The CDR3 region has the DNA TGTGCCAGCAGTACGAGGGACAGGGGTAACTCACCCCTCCACTTT. Translating gives CASSTRDRGNSPLHF. The rearrangement uses TRBV2 and TRBJ1-6; 10 bases align to TRBD1. This CDR3 comprises 15 residues. Germline V CDR1 and CDR2: SNHLY, FYNNEI. V lost 5 bases and J lost 10; bases outside the gene matches: 8. The full variable domain, in which reference TRBV2 and TRBJ1-6 provide the parts outside the CDR3, is EPEVTQTPSHQVTQMGQEVILRCVPISNHLYFYWYRQILGQKVEFLVSFYNNEISEKSEIFDDQFSVERPDGSNFTLKIRSTKLEDSAMYFCASSTRDRGNSPLHFGNGTRLTVT.

This clonotype was detected ten times or more. The chain has TRBV5-6 and TRBJ2-7; tentative D call: TRBD1 (5 bases). Germline CDR1 is SGHDT and CDR2 is YYEEEE. V gave up 4 bases and J gave up 4 bases, with 12 bases separating them. This CDR3 spans 13 amino acids. As DNA, the CDR3 is TGTGCCAGCAGCCCACCCTCAGGGTACGAGCAGTACTTC. Translation: CASSPPSGYEQYF.

In its sample, this clonotype was seen many times. This chain connects TRBV14 to TRBJ1-2; D is unclear. CDR3 length equals 16 residues. Germline lookup yields CDR1 SGHDN and CDR2 FVKESK. V was shortened by 4 bases and J by 1 base, with 16 bases between the two germline ends. The CDR3 DNA sequence: TGTGCCAGCAGCCCCATTAAAGGAGCAAATAACTATGGCTACACCTTC. It yields the protein CASSPIKGANNYGYTF.